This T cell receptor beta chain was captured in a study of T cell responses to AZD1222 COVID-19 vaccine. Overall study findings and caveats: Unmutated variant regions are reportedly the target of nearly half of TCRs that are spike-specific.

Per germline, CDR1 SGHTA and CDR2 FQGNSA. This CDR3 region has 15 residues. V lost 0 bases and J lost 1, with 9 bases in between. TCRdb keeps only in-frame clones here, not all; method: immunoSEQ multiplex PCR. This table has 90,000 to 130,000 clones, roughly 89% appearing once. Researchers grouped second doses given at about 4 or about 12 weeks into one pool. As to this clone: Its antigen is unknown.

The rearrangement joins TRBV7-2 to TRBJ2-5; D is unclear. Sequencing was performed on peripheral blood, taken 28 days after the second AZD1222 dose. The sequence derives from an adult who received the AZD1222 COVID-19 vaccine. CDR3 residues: CASSLAGGVQETQYF. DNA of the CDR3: TGTGCCAGCAGCTTAGCGGGTGGCGTCCAAGAGACCCAGTACTTC.